Sequencing of this T cell receptor beta chain was carried out in a study of Graves' ophthalmopathy and Graves' hyperthyroidism. The CDR3 covers 14 residues. The V gene lost 2 bases and the J gene lost 9 bases, with 17 bases spanning the gap. CDR1 is SGHTA and CDR2 is FQGNSA in the germline V gene. Scientists amplified the TCR beta CDR3 regions from RNA transcripts. The first round was an RT-PCR with HTBI primers, and the second round was a multiplex PCR. TCRdb reanalysed the multiplex PCR reads using MiXCR and keeps one entry per CDR3 protein. The sample yields 620,000 or so distinct CDR3 sequences, roughly 20% seen once.

The material sequenced was peripheral blood. This clonotype was sampled from a woman between 18 and 29 years old with stable Graves' hyperthyroidism. Some clones in this sample may be carry-over from other donors' samples. The rearrangement links TRBV7-2 to TRBJ2-7; D is uncertain. In DNA form, the CDR3 reads TGTGCCAGCAGCTTAAGTGGTGGTCCTATAGGGCAGTACTTC. Its protein is CASSLSGGPIGQYF.